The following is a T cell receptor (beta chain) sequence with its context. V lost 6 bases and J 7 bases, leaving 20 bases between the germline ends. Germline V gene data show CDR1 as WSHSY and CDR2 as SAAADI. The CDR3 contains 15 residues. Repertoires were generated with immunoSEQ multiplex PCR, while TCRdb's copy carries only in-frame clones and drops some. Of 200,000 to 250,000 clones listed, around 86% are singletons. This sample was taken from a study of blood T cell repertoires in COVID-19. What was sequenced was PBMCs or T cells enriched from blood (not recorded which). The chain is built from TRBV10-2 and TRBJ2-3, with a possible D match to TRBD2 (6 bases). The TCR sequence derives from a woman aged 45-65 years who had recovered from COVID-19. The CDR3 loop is CASSQPLDYLNTQYF. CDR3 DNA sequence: TGCGCCAGCAGCCAACCCCTGGACTATTTGAATACGCAGTATTTT.